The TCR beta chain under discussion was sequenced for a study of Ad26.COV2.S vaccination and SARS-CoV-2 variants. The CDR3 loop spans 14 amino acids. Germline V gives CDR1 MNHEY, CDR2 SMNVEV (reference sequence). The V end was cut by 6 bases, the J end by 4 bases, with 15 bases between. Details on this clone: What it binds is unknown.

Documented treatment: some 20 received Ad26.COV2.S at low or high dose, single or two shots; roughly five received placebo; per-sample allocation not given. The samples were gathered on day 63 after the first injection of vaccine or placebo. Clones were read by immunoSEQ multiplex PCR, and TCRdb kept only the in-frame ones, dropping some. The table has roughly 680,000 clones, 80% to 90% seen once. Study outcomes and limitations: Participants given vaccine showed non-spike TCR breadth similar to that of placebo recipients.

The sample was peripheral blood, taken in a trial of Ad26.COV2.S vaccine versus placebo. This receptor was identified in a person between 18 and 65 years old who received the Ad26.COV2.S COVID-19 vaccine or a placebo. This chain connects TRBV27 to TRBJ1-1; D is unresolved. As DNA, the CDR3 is TGTGCCAGCAGGCCCTCTGCGGGCGGCACTGAAGCTTTCTTT. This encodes CASRPSAGGTEAFF.